This paragraph reports one T cell receptor beta chain. Its antigen specificity is not known. Per-base qualities were not stored, and no clone one base away is much larger. The CDR3 regions of human TCRbeta chains were analyzed by immunosequencing. The original methods were these. Repertoire TCRs were checked for matches against a reference library of SARS-CoV-2-specific TCRs that had been generated using the MIRA antigen-specificity platform. Breadth was defined as the fraction of unique TCRs that were SARS-CoV-2-associated, and depth was defined as the fraction of total T cells that were SARS-CoV-2-associated. Using the MIRA data, every spike-specific TCR was mapped to the spike region that the TCR reacted to and assigned to either a CD4 or a CD8 class. Log10-transformed breadth and depth values were compared by one-way ANOVA with Sidak's multiple comparisons tests. Not all clones reach the TCRdb copy of this immuneACCESS table, which keeps in-frame sequences only. Checked studies attribute under half of the gap to unresolved V genes and leave the rest unexplained. V, J and clone size reflect that table, while D and trimming were determined from the DNA. The sample has under 150,000 clones on record, roughly nine tenths of them singletons. Roughly a quarter of the sample belongs to the ten largest clones.

The data were obtained in a study of T cell responses to AZD1222 COVID-19 vaccine (dated by TCRdb to the early 2020s). About the investigation overall: Because spike-specific TCR depth and breadth did not differ between the two schedules, AZD1222 recipients who got a second dose at roughly 4 weeks were pooled with those who got a second dose at roughly 12 weeks. A total of about 250 trial participants underwent TCR sequencing, of whom nearly 210 had received two doses of AZD1222 and around 26 had received two doses of the MenACWY control vaccine. Trial participants were enrolled by age into 18-55, 56-69 and 70-plus year subgroups, with roughly 150, 30 and 60 TCR-sequenced participants respectively. Beyond this particular receptor, the publication reports: Conclusions about previously exposed vaccinees were limited because only five to seven AZD1222 recipients were SARS-CoV-2 seropositive at baseline. Participants were mostly white British, with more females than males. The authors suggested clonal diversity may have been underestimated. No day 14 peak-response samples were available, so repertoires were characterized only after the peak T cell response. CD4 TCRs associated with the vaccine covered the entire spike protein, and the dominant responses were in regions 160-218 and 743-854. In the small 56-69-year group, the increase in depth fell short of significance, most likely because of low power. Reportedly, almost half of the unique spike-specific TCRs recognized epitopes lying outside the regions that are mutated in the B.1.351 and B.1.1.7 variants. Spike-specific TCR breadth and depth rose significantly after two AZD1222 doses compared with day 0 and with MenACWY recipients.

The time point label, read with the paper, signifies: baseline before first vaccination. Vaccinee samples came from UK trials COV001 and COV002, including a single-blind randomized controlled phase 2/3 trial of AZD1222 (ChAdOx1 nCoV-19) in healthy adults. For TCRbeta chain sequencing, PBMC samples were collected from trial participants at day 0 and at day 28 after the second dose. V and J are trimmed by 1 base and 1 base, and the gene matches miss 5 bases of the junction. Taken from cysteine to phenylalanine, the CDR3 has 19 residues. The entry retains the CDR3 DNA only, 57 bases that are in frame from base 1. From the germline V gene (reference sequence), CDR1 is LNHDA and CDR2 is SQIVND.

The sequence came from an adult in good health. The sample was peripheral blood, taken on day 0 of AZD1222 vaccination. The chain uses TRBV19 and TRBJ2-2; 14 middle bases align to TRBD2. The CDR3 sequence is CASSIGVTSGRENTGELFF. The DNA reads TGTGCCAGTAGTATAGGCGTGACTAGCGGGAGGGAGAACACCGGGGAGCTGTTTTTT.